Described below is a single T cell receptor (beta chain) sequence and its context. The antigen is not known. About 28,000 T cell genomes, or 250 to 300 ng DNA, went into replicate PCRs of unsorted PBMC. The method was immunoSEQ multiplex PCR; TCRdb's version includes in-frame clones alone and lacks a portion of them. Of around 500,000 clones listed, 79% are singletons. The data derive from a study of shared clonotypes between healthy human individuals. None of the donors, who were healthy HIV-negative adults, had recently had acute infections or vaccinations. Every one of the donors was a Caucasian adult that lived in Nashville, Tennessee. CDR3 length equals 15 residues. Germline lookup yields CDR1 SGHTA and CDR2 FQGNSA. Trimming cost V 5 bases and J 3 bases; bases outside gene matches: 7. Study-level findings and limits: The sole specimen, blood, was sampled, and tissue repertoires likely differ.

J is TRBJ2-3 and V is TRBV7-2; TRBD2 matches at 8 bases. The clonotype comes from a woman aged 40 to 49 in good health. Some clones in this sample may be carry-over from other donors' samples. Material for sequencing was PBMCs. The CDR3 DNA sequence: TGTGCCAGCAGCCCACAGGCGGGAGGAACAGATACGCAGTATTTT. Translated: CASSPQAGGTDTQYF.